These 24 T cell receptor beta chains originate from one sample sequenced in a study of cytomegalovirus exposure and HLA in healthy donors. PCR involved 60 Vbeta and 13 Jbeta primers. This table comes from immunoSEQ multiplex PCR, and its TCRdb copy is limited to in-frame clones, with some not included. The data contain about 150,000 clones, around 80% of them seen just once; the ten biggest clones take up around 6.1%. Sequenced material: PBMCs. The receptors shown here come from a man younger than 45 in good health and CMV-seropositive.

The V gene is TRBV7-9, the J gene TRBJ2-7, with TRBD2 matching 9 bases. J lost 3 bases, V lost 7 bases, and 13 bases had no gene match. Germline loops: CDR1 SEHNR, CDR2 FQNEAQ (reference sequence). The CDR3 length is 16 residues. CDR3 bases: TGTGCCAGCAACTCAAAAGGGGGGACTAGCCACTACGAGCAGTACTTC. Its translation: CASNSKGGTSHYEQYF.

This clone was seen only once. The chain couples TRBV30 to TRBJ1-5, with D perhaps TRBD1 (5 bases). Germline loops: CDR1 GTSNPN, CDR2 SVGIG (reference sequence). The CDR3 spans 14 residues. V lost 0 bases and J lost 4, with 10 bases in between. The CDR3 nucleotides are TGTGCCTGGAGTGTACTCGGGGGGAATCAGCCCCAGCATTTT. Its protein is CAWSVLGGNQPQHF.

The rearrangement joins TRBV5-1 to TRBJ2-6, with TRBD1 as a possible D gene (6 bases). The CDR3 loop spans 15 amino acids. Trimming removed 6 bases from V and 4 bases from J, with 14 bases in between. In germline, CDR1 is SGHRS, CDR2 YFSETQ. The CDR3 loop is CASNKGVTGANVLTF. CDR3 bases: TGCGCCAGCAACAAGGGGGTGACCGGGGCCAACGTCCTGACTTTC. Complete variable domain (other parts from reference TRBV5-1 and TRBJ2-6): KAGVTQTPRYLIKTRGQQVTLSCSPISGHRSVSWYQQTPGQGLQFLFEYFSETQRNKGNFPGRFSGRQFSNSRSEMNVSTLELGDSALYLCASNKGVTGANVLTFGAGSRLTVL.

Regarding this clone: The sample holds other DNA sequences that translate to the same CDR3. J is TRBJ1-1 and V is TRBV28, with D tentatively TRBD1 (6 bases). V shed 1 base and J shed 1 base, with 7 bases lying between them. Germline V gene lookup returns CDR1 MDHEN and CDR2 SYDVKM. The CDR3 runs to 14 residues. The DNA for the CDR3 is TGTGCCAGCAGTTTATTAGGGGGGAACACTGAAGCTTTCTTT. Translating gives CASSLLGGNTEAFF. Full variable domain (missing parts from reference TRBV28 and TRBJ1-1): DVKVTQSSRYLVKRTGEKVFLECVQDMDHENMFWYRQDPGLGLRLIYFSYDVKMKEKGDIPEGYSVSREKKERFSLILESASTNQTSMYLCASSLLGGNTEAFFGQGTRLTVV.

The CDR3 here is CASSQGVGNTIYF. DNA for the CDR3: TGCGCCAGCAGCCAAGGAGTAGGAAACACCATATATTTT. This rearrangement joins TRBV4-3 to TRBJ1-3; unclear D gene. Trimming cost V 1 base and J 4 bases, with 5 bases left between them. This CDR3 is built from 13 residues. Germline V gives CDR1 LGHNA, CDR2 YSLEER.

The rearrangement joins TRBV11-2 to TRBJ1-4, with D tentatively TRBD1 (5 bases). Trimming shortened V by 1 base and J by 0 bases, and 9 bases separated the two germline ends. The germline gives CDR1 SGHAT, CDR2 FQNNGV. This CDR3 has 16 residues. CDR3 DNA: TGTGCCAGCAGCTTAGTCGGAGGGGCAACTAATGAAAAACTGTTTTTT. It codes for CASSLVGGATNEKLFF.

This chain joins TRBV19 and TRBJ1-1; D is ambiguous. The germline gives CDR1 LNHDA, CDR2 SQIVND (reference sequence). The CDR3 is 13 residues long. Trimming took 11 bases from V and 1 from J, leaving 14 bases between them. This CDR3 is CAAYSGGNTEAFF. CDR3 nucleotide sequence: TGTGCCGCCTACTCCGGAGGGAACACTGAAGCTTTCTTT.

The genes are TRBV6-5 and TRBJ2-3; the D gene is possibly TRBD2 (5 bases). The germline V gene encodes CDR1 MNHEY and CDR2 SVGAGI. The V gene lost 2 bases and the J gene lost 0 bases, with 9 bases spanning the gap. The CDR3 spans 15 residues. As DNA, the CDR3 is TGTGCCAGCAGTTACATGGGCGGGAGCACAGATACGCAGTATTTT. Protein sequence: CASSYMGGSTDTQYF.

This clone showed up just once. The rearrangement joins TRBV28 to TRBJ1-4, with a weak D call TRBD1 (6 bases). V lost 6 bases and J lost 7, with 18 bases in between. The germline CDR1 and CDR2 sequences are MDHEN and SYDVKM. The length of the CDR3 is 15 residues. The CDR3 nucleotides read TGTGCCAGCAGGGCAGGGGAGGGGTTGGGTGAAAAACTGTTTTTT. Protein: CASRAGEGLGEKLFF.

In its sample, this clone was seen a few times. The chain carries TRBV4-3 and TRBJ2-3, with TRBD1 matching over 7 bases. The CDR3 loop spans 15 amino acids. Trimming at V came to 2 bases and at J to 4 bases, leaving 6 bases not matched to a gene. CDR1 and CDR2 (germline): LGHNA, YSLEER. The DNA for the CDR3 is TGCGCCAGCAGCCAAACGACAGGGTGGCCAGATACGCAGTATTTT. It codes for CASSQTTGWPDTQYF.

This chain uses TRBV5-5 with TRBJ2-6; 12 nucleotides line up with TRBD1. Germline V gene lookup returns CDR1 SGHKS and CDR2 YYEKEE (reference sequence). CDR3 size: 18 residues. The V and J ends lost 2 bases and 2 bases, in that order; junction bases with no gene match: 5. CDR3 residues: CASSLAGTGGAGANVLTF. CDR3 DNA: TGTGCCAGCAGCTTAGCCGGGACAGGGGGCGCTGGGGCCAACGTCCTGACTTTC.

The V call is TRBV18, the J call TRBJ1-1; TRBD1 agrees at 7 bases. V trimming: 5 bases; J trimming: 0 bases; junction bases outside the gene matches: 6. CDR3 size: 15 residues. CDR1 is KGHSH and CDR2 is LQKENI in the germline V gene. CDR3 nucleotide sequence: TGTGCCAGCTCAGCGACAGGGACGCTGAACACTGAAGCTTTCTTT. Amino acid sequence: CASSATGTLNTEAFF.

The CDR3, as DNA: TGTGCCAGCAGCTTAGGGGCCGGGACTAGCTTCTATGAGCAGTTCTTC. Residues: CASSLGAGTSFYEQFF. J is TRBJ2-1 and V is TRBV11-2; 9 nucleotides line up with TRBD2. Germline V CDR1 and CDR2: SGHAT, FQNNGV. V dropped 1 base and J dropped 8; count of bases not matched to a gene: 9. The CDR3 extends over 16 amino acids.

The chain is built from TRBV5-6 and TRBJ2-5; D may be TRBD2 (6 bases). The J call may be in error: the DNA end matches TRBJ2-7 better. This CDR3 has 13 amino acids. Germline CDR1 reads SGHDT; CDR2 reads YYEEEE. The CDR3 sequence: CASSWRGDYEQYF. The CDR3 nucleotides read TGTGCCAGCAGCTGGCGGGGAGATTACGAGCAGTACTTC.

This clone came up once. V usage is TRBV11-2 and J usage is TRBJ2-3, with 15 bases lining up with TRBD2. This CDR3 contains 18 residues. J lost 4 bases, V lost 0 bases, and 5 bases had no gene match. Germline V gene data show CDR1 as SGHAT and CDR2 as FQNNGV. CDR3 in DNA: TGTGCCAGCAGCTTAGATGGACTAGCGGGAGGGAGCGCAGATACGCAGTATTTT. It translates to CASSLDGLAGGSADTQYF.

This chain joins TRBV27 and TRBJ2-6, with D perhaps matching TRBD2 (5 bases). This CDR3 is 16 amino acids long. CDR1 and CDR2 (germline): MNHEY, SMNVEV (reference sequence). V was pared by 6 bases and J by 4 bases, with 16 bases between. The CDR3 is CASSPLRAPGANVLTF. In DNA form, the CDR3 reads TGTGCCAGCAGCCCCCTGAGGGCCCCCGGGGCCAACGTCCTGACTTTC.

V usage is TRBV10-2 and J usage is TRBJ1-5; no firm D call. The CDR3 is 18 amino acids. Germline assignment: CDR1 WSHSY and CDR2 SAAADI. V was clipped by 8 bases and J by 1 base, with 24 bases between them. The CDR3: CASQSHRAGRGSNQPQHF. The CDR3 nucleotides are TGCGCCAGCCAGAGTCATCGGGCGGGCAGAGGGAGCAATCAGCCCCAGCATTTT.

This clone was detected only a few times. V usage is TRBV28 and J usage is TRBJ1-5; D unresolved. This CDR3 spans 14 amino acids. The V gene's germline CDR1 is MDHEN and CDR2 SYDVKM. The V gene lost 6 bases and the J gene lost 0 bases, with 9 bases spanning the gap. CDR3 region: CASRRGYSNQPQHF. The CDR3 DNA reads as TGTGCCAGCAGGAGAGGCTATAGCAATCAGCCCCAGCATTTT. Based on the CDR3 plus reference TRBV28 and TRBJ1-5, the full variable domain is DVKVTQSSRYLVKRTGEKVFLECVQDMDHENMFWYRQDPGLGLRLIYFSYDVKMKEKGDIPEGYSVSREKKERFSLILESASTNQTSMYLCASRRGYSNQPQHFGDGTRLSIL.

The V call is TRBV6-5, the J call TRBJ1-6; a weak D match, TRBD1 (6 bases). The germline gives CDR1 MNHEY, CDR2 SVGAGI. Trimming pared 0 bases from V and 7 bases from J, leaving 10 bases between. The CDR3 runs 15 residues. DNA of the CDR3: TGTGCCAGCAGTTACTCTGACAGGTCGAATTCACCCCTCCACTTT. This sequence encodes CASSYSDRSNSPLHF.

The V and J genes are TRBV28 and TRBJ2-3; possible D gene TRBD2, 6 bases. Trimming pared 2 bases from V and 8 bases from J, leaving 17 bases between. This CDR3 region has 15 residues. The germline V gene has CDR1 MDHEN and CDR2 SYDVKM. CDR3 sequence reads: CASSLAEGWAGTQYF. In DNA form, the CDR3 reads TGTGCCAGCAGTTTAGCGGAGGGGTGGGCCGGTACGCAGTATTTT.

The chain uses TRBV9 and TRBJ2-7; tentative D call: TRBD2 (6 bases). From germline, CDR1 is SGDLS and CDR2 YYNGEE. This CDR3 spans 14 amino acids. Trimming took off 6 bases at V and 2 bases at J, with 15 bases between the two ends. The CDR3 region has the DNA TGTGCCAGCACCCCGGGCGGGGAACCCTACGAGCAGTACTTC. Protein sequence: CASTPGGEPYEQYF.

J is TRBJ2-3 and V is TRBV28, with 9 bases aligning to TRBD1. CDR1 and CDR2 from the germline V gene are MDHEN and SYDVKM. With V trimmed by 4 bases and J by 0 bases, 2 bases remained unmatched. The CDR3 is 15 amino acids. The CDR3 region is CASSSGQGSTDTQYF. For the CDR3, the DNA is TGTGCCAGCAGTTCCGGACAGGGGAGCACAGATACGCAGTATTTT.

The chain couples TRBV4-1 to TRBJ2-1; 7 bases line up with TRBD1. This CDR3 has 15 residues. The J segment lost 3 bases and the V segment lost 0 bases, leaving 2 bases of the junction unmatched. Germline-derived CDR1 and CDR2 are MGHRA and YSYEKL. This CDR3 is CASSQEGTVYNEQFF. The CDR3 bases are TGCGCCAGCAGCCAAGAAGGGACAGTCTACAATGAGCAGTTCTTC.

V and J are TRBV6-6 and TRBJ2-5, with 7 nucleotides matching TRBD2. Germline loops: CDR1 MNHNY, CDR2 SVGAGI (reference sequence). This CDR3 is 14 amino acids long. Trimming removed 6 bases from V and 3 bases from J; junction bases left unmatched: 7. The CDR3 protein is CASSDGAGEETQYF. The CDR3, as DNA: TGTGCCAGCAGCGACGGGGCGGGAGAAGAGACCCAGTACTTC.